The 10 T cell receptor beta chains below come from one sample, sequenced in a study of blood T cell repertoires in COVID-19. Measured with immunoSEQ multiplex PCR; TCRdb has only the in-frame clones, and not every one. Here the sample spans around 130,000 clones, about four fifths being singletons. Sequenced: peripheral blood. The receptor set was obtained from a human donor in a cohort sampled during active COVID-19.

The V gene is TRBV2, the J gene TRBJ1-1; TRBD1 is a possible D gene (6 bases). This CDR3 is 15 amino acids long. Germline CDR1 is SNHLY and CDR2 is FYNNEI. Trimming removed 0 bases from V and 0 bases from J, with 8 bases in between. The CDR3 DNA sequence: TGTGCCAGCAGTGAAGCAGACAGGATGAACACTGAAGCTTTCTTT. This codes for CASSEADRMNTEAFF.

The CDR3 sequence is CAWRTGGGEKLFF. The CDR3 DNA reads TGTGCCTGGAGAACAGGGGGAGGTGAAAAACTGTTTTTT. The chain uses TRBV30 and TRBJ1-4; 8 positions agree with TRBD1. V was clipped by 3 bases and J by 7 bases; unmatched bases: 4. The CDR3 is made up of 13 amino acids. The germline V gene encodes CDR1 GTSNPN and CDR2 SVGIG (reference sequence).

This chain connects TRBV13 to TRBJ2-7; TRBD2 aligns across 7 bases. The ends lost 5 bases at V and 3 bases at J; junction bases unmatched: 7. There are 14 residues in the CDR3. From germline, CDR1 is PRHDT and CDR2 FYEKMQ (reference sequence). As DNA, the CDR3 is TGTGCCAGCAGCCCTCCGGGGGGTTACTACGAGCAGTACTTC. It is translated as CASSPPGGYYEQYF.

The chain carries TRBV5-1 and TRBJ1-1, with D unclear. This CDR3 is built from 15 residues. CDR1 is SGHRS, CDR2 YFSETQ, per germline. V lost 0 bases and J 0 bases, leaving 9 bases between the germline ends. The CDR3 here is CASSLGGVVNTEAFF. The CDR3 DNA sequence: TGCGCCAGCAGCTTGGGTGGAGTGGTGAACACTGAAGCTTTCTTT.

This clone was found a few times. The chain couples TRBV5-1 to TRBJ2-7, with TRBD2 identical over 10 bases. V lost 5 bases, J lost 0 bases, and 5 bases stayed unmatched. Germline CDR1 SGHRS, CDR2 YFSETQ. The CDR3 contains 15 residues. CDR3 DNA: TGCGCCAGCAGTTATAGCGGGGGGTCCTCCTACGAGCAGTACTTC. Protein sequence: CASSYSGGSSYEQYF. The whole variable domain, filled in from reference TRBV5-1 and TRBJ2-7, reads KAGVTQTPRYLIKTRGQQVTLSCSPISGHRSVSWYQQTPGQGLQFLFEYFSETQRNKGNFPGRFSGRQFSNSRSEMNVSTLELGDSALYLCASSYSGGSSYEQYFGPGTRLTVT.

This chain connects TRBV2 to TRBJ2-5, with D perhaps matching TRBD1 (5 bases). Germline assignment: CDR1 SNHLY and CDR2 FYNNEI. This CDR3 is built from 14 residues. The V gene lost 6 bases and the J gene lost 5 bases, with 16 bases spanning the gap. The CDR3 DNA follows: TGTGCCAGCAGATCACAGGAGACGCGGGAGACCCAGTACTTC. Its translation is CASRSQETRETQYF.

The gene calls are TRBV7-9 and TRBJ2-2; TRBD1 agrees at 10 bases. Germline V gene lookup returns CDR1 SEHNR and CDR2 FQNEAQ (reference sequence). The CDR3 contains 14 residues. Losses at the gene ends were 7 bases for V and 6 bases for J; bases not matched to a gene: 5. Here the CDR3 DNA reads TGTGCCAGCAACCCGACAGGGGGCCCCGGGGAGCTGTTTTTT. Its protein is CASNPTGGPGELFF.

The genes are TRBV4-1 and TRBJ2-4; TRBD2 agrees at 7 bases. Per germline, CDR1 MGHRA and CDR2 YSYEKL. V lost 0 bases to trimming and J lost 6 bases; unmatched junction nucleotides: 5. The CDR3 runs 15 residues. For the CDR3, the DNA is TGCGCCAGCAGCCAAGATCGGACTAGGGGAAACATTCAGTACTTC. Protein sequence: CASSQDRTRGNIQYF.

The chain carries TRBV11-2 and TRBJ2-5; TRBD1 might be the D (7 bases). V dropped 5 bases and J dropped 3 bases, with 22 bases sitting between them. The CDR3 has 17 amino acids. Looked up from germline, CDR1 is SGHAT and CDR2 is FQNNGV. As DNA, the CDR3 is TGTGCCAGCAGCACCTCGTCAGGGGGGCGAGGAAAAGAGACCCAGTACTTC. Residues: CASSTSSGGRGKETQYF.

This chain connects TRBV7-9 to TRBJ1-2, with D unresolved. V dropped 8 bases and J dropped 6 bases, with 19 bases sitting between them. The CDR3 extends over 14 amino acids. Germline V gene lookup returns CDR1 SEHNR and CDR2 FQNEAQ (reference sequence). CDR3 amino acids: CASGLRTGANGYTF. The DNA for the CDR3 is TGTGCCAGCGGCCTAAGGACGGGAGCTAATGGCTACACCTTC. The variable domain in full, with the rest retrieved from reference TRBV7-9 and TRBJ1-2, is DTGVSQNPRHKITKRGQNVTFRCDPISEHNRLYWYRQTLGQGPEFLTYFQNEAQLEKSRLLSDRFSAERPKGSFSTLEIQRTEQGDSAMYLCASGLRTGANGYTFGSGTRLTVV.